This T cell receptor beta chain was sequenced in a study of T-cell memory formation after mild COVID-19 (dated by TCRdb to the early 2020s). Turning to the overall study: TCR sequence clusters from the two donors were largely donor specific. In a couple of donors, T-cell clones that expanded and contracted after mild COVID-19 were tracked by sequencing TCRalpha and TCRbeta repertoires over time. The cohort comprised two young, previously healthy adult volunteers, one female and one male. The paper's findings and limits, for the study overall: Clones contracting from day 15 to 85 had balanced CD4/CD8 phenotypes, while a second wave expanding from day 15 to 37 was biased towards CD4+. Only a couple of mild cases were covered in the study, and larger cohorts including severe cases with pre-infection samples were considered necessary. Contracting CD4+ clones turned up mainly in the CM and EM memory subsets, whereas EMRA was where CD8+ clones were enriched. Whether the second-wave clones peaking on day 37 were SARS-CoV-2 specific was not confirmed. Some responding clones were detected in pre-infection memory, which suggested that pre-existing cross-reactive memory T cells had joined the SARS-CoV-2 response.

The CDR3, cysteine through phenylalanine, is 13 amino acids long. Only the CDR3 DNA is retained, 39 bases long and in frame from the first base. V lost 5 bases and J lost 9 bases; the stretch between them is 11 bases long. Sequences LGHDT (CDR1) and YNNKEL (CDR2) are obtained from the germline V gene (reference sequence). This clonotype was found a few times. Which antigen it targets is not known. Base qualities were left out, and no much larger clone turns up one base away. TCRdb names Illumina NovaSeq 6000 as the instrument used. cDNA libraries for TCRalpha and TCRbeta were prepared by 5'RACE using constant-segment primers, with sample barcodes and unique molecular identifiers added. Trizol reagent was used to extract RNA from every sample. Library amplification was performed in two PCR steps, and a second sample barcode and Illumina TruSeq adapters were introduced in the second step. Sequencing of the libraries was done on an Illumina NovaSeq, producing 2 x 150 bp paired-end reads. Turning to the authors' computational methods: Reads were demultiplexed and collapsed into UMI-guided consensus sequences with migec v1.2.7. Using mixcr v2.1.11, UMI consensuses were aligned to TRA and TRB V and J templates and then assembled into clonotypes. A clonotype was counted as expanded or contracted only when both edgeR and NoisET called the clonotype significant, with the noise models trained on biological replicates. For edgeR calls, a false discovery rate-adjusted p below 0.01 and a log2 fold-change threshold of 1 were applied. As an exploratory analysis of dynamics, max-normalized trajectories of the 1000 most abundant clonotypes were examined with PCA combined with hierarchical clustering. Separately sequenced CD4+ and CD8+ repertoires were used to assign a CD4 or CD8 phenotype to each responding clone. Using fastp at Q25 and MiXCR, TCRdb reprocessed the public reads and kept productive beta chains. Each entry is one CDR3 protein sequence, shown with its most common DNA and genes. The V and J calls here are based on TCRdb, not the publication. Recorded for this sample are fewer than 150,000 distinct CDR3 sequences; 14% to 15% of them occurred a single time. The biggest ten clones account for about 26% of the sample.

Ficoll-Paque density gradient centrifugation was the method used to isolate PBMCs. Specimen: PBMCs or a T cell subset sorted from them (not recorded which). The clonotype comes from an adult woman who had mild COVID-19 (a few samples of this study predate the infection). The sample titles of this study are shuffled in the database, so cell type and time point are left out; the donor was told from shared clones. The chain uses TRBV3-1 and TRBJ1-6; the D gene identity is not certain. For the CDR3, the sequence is CASSIGRGSPLHF. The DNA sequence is TGTGCCAGCAGCATTGGACGGGGTTCACCCCTCCACTTT.